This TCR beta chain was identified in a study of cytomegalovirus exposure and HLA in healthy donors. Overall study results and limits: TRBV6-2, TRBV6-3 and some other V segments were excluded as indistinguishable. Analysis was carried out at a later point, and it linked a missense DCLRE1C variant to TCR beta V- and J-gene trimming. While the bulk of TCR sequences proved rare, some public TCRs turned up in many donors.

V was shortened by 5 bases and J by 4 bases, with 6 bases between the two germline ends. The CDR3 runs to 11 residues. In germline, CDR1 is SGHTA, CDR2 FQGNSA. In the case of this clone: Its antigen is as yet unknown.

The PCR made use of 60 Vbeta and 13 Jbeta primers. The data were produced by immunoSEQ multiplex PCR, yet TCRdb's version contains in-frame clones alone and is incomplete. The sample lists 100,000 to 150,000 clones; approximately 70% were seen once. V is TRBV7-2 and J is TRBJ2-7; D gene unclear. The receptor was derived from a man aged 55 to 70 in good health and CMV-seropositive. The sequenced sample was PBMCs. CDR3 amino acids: CASSLLYEQYF. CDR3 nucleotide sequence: TGTGCCAGCAGCCTCCTGTACGAGCAGTACTTC.